The rows below give T cell receptor beta chains drawn from one sample of a study of molecular identifiers for immune sequencing clone quantification. TCRdb redid the calling of the PCR reads with MiXCR, one entry per CDR3 protein. Of some 320,000 distinct CDR3 sequences in the sample, around 21% were seen once. The sample consisted of naive CD8+ T cells from blood, with Jurkat cell RNA spiked in. The receptors come from a human donor in good health. Some libraries in this study had Jurkat cell RNA spiked in. The CDR3 runs from the conserved cysteine through the conserved F or W. Each record gives: J gene, D gene, clone size, V gene, CDR3 DNA, CDR3 protein. A D gene is named only where the DNA matches it firmly. Clone size appears in some rows only: once, few, many, or a class for an expanded clone.

J gene: TRBJ2-2
D gene: TRBD2
clone size: .
V gene: TRBV19
CDR3 DNA: TGTGCCAGTAGTATACGGGGGGGCCCTTCCGGGGAGCTGTTTTTT
CDR3 protein: CASSIRGGPSGELFF

J gene: TRBJ2-3
D gene: .
clone size: .
V gene: TRBV5-3
CDR3 DNA: TGTGCCAGCAGCTTGAGCCCGGGTTTGGGCACAGATACGCAGTATTTT
CDR3 protein: CASSLSPGLGTDTQYF

J gene: TRBJ2-7
D gene: .
clone size: many
V gene: TRBV4-2
CDR3 DNA: TGTGCCAGCAGCCCCCAGGCCCGGGACCCCTCCTACGAGCAGTACTTC
CDR3 protein: CASSPQARDPSYEQYF

J gene: TRBJ2-5
D gene: .
clone size: many
V gene: TRBV7-9
CDR3 DNA: TGTGCCAGCAGCTTCCAGGGTTCCAGCACGGAGACCCAGTACTTC
CDR3 protein: CASSFQGSSTETQYF

J gene: TRBJ2-7
D gene: .
clone size: .
V gene: TRBV20-1
CDR3 DNA: TGCAGTGCTAGAGATCCTAGGGGGGCGGGAGATAGGTACGAGCAGTACTTC
CDR3 protein: CSARDPRGAGDRYEQYF

J gene: TRBJ2-2
D gene: TRBD2
clone size: .
V gene: TRBV19
CDR3 DNA: TGTGCCAGTAGTACTAGCGGGAGGGGTACCGGGGAGCTGTTTTTT
CDR3 protein: CASSTSGRGTGELFF

J gene: TRBJ1-1
D gene: .
clone size: few
V gene: TRBV3-1
CDR3 DNA: TGTGCCAGCAGCCAAGATCACCACCCCGAAGCTTTCTTT
CDR3 protein: CASSQDHHPEAFF

J gene: TRBJ1-2
D gene: .
clone size: few
V gene: TRBV12-3/TRBV12-4
CDR3 DNA: TGTGCCATCCCTCTGGGAGGGCTGGGAAATGGCTACACCTTC
CDR3 protein: CAIPLGGLGNGYTF

J gene: TRBJ2-7
D gene: .
clone size: many
V gene: TRBV6-2/TRBV6-3
CDR3 DNA: TGTGCCAGCAGTTACTTTGCCGAAGAGCAGTACTTC
CDR3 protein: CASSYFAEEQYF

J gene: TRBJ2-3
D gene: TRBD2
clone size: .
V gene: TRBV5-1
CDR3 DNA: TGCGCCAGCAGCGGGGGGGAGGGACGCACAGATACGCAGTATTTT
CDR3 protein: CASSGGEGRTDTQYF

J gene: TRBJ2-3
D gene: .
clone size: many
V gene: TRBV20-1
CDR3 DNA: TGCAGTGCTAGAGATTTAGGTGTAGAGGATACGCAGTATTTT
CDR3 protein: CSARDLGVEDTQYF

J gene: TRBJ1-5
D gene: .
clone size: .
V gene: TRBV20-1
CDR3 DNA: TGCAGTGCTAGAGGCGGGACCTTCCCGAGACTGGAACAGCCCCAGCATTTT
CDR3 protein: CSARGGTFPRLEQPQHF

J gene: TRBJ1-2
D gene: .
clone size: many
V gene: TRBV20-1
CDR3 DNA: TGCAGTGCTAGAGAAGCAGCTAACTATGGCTACACCTTC
CDR3 protein: CSAREAANYGYTF

J gene: TRBJ2-7
D gene: .
clone size: few
V gene: TRBV29-1
CDR3 DNA: TGCAGCGTTGAAGATCAGGCAGGGAGTTCCTACGAGCAGTACTTC
CDR3 protein: CSVEDQAGSSYEQYF

J gene: TRBJ2-2
D gene: TRBD2
clone size: .
V gene: TRBV4-1
CDR3 DNA: TGCGCCAGCTGCCACGGACTAGCGGGGGCAGCGAACACCGGGGAGCTGTTTTTT
CDR3 protein: CASCHGLAGAANTGELFF

J gene: TRBJ1-1
D gene: .
clone size: many
V gene: TRBV27
CDR3 DNA: TGTGCCAGCAGTTTATCGGTATCTGGGCCTGAAGCTTTCTTT
CDR3 protein: CASSLSVSGPEAFF

J gene: TRBJ2-3
D gene: .
clone size: few
V gene: TRBV19
CDR3 DNA: TGTGCCAGTAGTATACCCCCGGGGGTCAGCACAGATACGCAGTATTTT
CDR3 protein: CASSIPPGVSTDTQYF

J gene: TRBJ2-7
D gene: TRBD1
clone size: many
V gene: TRBV4-1
CDR3 DNA: TGCGCCAGCAGCCAAGTGGACAGGGTCTCCTACGAGCAGTACTTC
CDR3 protein: CASSQVDRVSYEQYF

J gene: TRBJ1-1
D gene: .
clone size: .
V gene: TRBV19
CDR3 DNA: TGTGCCAGTAGTATATCAGGGAGCACTGAAGCTTTCTTT
CDR3 protein: CASSISGSTEAFF

J gene: TRBJ1-5
D gene: .
clone size: many
V gene: TRBV6-2/TRBV6-3
CDR3 DNA: TGTGCCAGCCGTGGAACTTACACGGGAAGTCAGCCCCAGCATTTT
CDR3 protein: CASRGTYTGSQPQHF

J gene: TRBJ2-5
D gene: .
clone size: many
V gene: TRBV11-2
CDR3 DNA: TGTGCCAGCAGCTTAGACGAAGAGACCCAGTACTTC
CDR3 protein: CASSLDEETQYF

J gene: TRBJ2-2
D gene: .
clone size: few
V gene: TRBV19
CDR3 DNA: TGTGCCAGTACCGAAGGGGGACTTTACAACACCGGGGAGCTGTTTTTT
CDR3 protein: CASTEGGLYNTGELFF

J gene: TRBJ1-1
D gene: .
clone size: many
V gene: TRBV18
CDR3 DNA: TGTGCCAGCTCACCCCCCCAGGAATTGAACACTGAAGCTTTCTTT
CDR3 protein: CASSPPQELNTEAFF

J gene: TRBJ2-1
D gene: .
clone size: few
V gene: TRBV13
CDR3 DNA: TGTGCCAGCAGCTTAGGCCCCAGGGGCAATGAGCAGTTCTTC
CDR3 protein: CASSLGPRGNEQFF

J gene: TRBJ2-1
D gene: .
clone size: many
V gene: TRBV6-5
CDR3 DNA: TGTGCCAGCAGTTACTTTGGCTCCCCTGGGGATGAGCAGTTCTTC
CDR3 protein: CASSYFGSPGDEQFF

J gene: TRBJ2-7
D gene: TRBD1
clone size: many
V gene: TRBV4-1
CDR3 DNA: TGCGCCAGCAGCCAATTGACAGGGAAGCCCTACGAGCAGTACTTC
CDR3 protein: CASSQLTGKPYEQYF